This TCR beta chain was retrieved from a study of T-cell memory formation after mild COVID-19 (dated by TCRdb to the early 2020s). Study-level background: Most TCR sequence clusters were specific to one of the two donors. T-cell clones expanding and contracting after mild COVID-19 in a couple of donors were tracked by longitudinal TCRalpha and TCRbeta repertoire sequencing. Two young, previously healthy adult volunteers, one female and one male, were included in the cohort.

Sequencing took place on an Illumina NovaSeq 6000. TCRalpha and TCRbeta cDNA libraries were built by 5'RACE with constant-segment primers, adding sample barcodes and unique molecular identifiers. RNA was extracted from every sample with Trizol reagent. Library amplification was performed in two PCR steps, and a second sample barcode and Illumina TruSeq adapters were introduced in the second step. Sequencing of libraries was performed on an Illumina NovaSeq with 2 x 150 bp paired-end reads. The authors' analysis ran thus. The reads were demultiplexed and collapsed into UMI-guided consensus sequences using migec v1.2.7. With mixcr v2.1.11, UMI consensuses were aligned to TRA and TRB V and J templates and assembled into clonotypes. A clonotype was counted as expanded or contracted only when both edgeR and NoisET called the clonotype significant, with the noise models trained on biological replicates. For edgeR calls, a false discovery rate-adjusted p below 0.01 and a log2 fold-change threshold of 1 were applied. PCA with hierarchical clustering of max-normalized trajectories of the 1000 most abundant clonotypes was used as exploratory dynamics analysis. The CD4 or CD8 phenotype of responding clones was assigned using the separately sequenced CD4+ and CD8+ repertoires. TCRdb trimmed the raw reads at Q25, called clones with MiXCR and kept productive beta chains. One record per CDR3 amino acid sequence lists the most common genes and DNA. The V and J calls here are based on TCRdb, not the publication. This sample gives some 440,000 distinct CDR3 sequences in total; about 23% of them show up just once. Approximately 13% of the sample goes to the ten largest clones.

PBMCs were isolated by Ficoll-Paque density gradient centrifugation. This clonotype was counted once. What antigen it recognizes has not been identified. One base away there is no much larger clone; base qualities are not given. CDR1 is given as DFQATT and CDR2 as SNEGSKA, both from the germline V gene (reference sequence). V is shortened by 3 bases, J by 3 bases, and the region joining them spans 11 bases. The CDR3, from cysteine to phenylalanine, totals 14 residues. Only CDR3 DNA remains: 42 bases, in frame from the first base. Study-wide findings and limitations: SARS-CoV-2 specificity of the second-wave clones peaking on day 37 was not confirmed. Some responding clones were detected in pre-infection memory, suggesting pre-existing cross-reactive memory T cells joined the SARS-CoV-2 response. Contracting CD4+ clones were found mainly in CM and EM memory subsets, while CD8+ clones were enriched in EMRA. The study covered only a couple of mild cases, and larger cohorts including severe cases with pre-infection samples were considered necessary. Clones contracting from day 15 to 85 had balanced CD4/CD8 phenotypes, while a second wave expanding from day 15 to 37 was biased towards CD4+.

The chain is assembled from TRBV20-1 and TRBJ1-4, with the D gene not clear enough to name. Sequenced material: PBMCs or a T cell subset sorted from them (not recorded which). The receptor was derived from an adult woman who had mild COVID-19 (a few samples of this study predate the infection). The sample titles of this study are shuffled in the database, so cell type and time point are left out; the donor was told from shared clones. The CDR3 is CSASVGSANEKLFF. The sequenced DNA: TGCAGTGCTAGTGTAGGGTCAGCTAATGAAAAACTGTTTTTT.